This TCR beta chain was recorded in a study of CD8+ T cells in alopecia areata. Study-level background: Treatment comprised oral tofacitinib, 5 to 10 mg twice daily, in treated patients. Severity among treated patients was scored by the percentage of scalp area affected.

Noted treatment: oral pan-JAK inhibitor, 5-10 mg twice daily. The V gene's germline CDR1 is LGHNT and CDR2 FRNRAP. There are 14 residues in the CDR3. V was cut by 1 base and J by 4 bases, with 10 bases left in between. Extracted RNA was reverse transcribed, and the resulting cDNA served as sequencing template. Here immunoSEQ multiplex PCR was the method, and the copy in TCRdb shows in-frame clones only, minus some. Of approximately 200,000 clones detected, less than 50% appear once; the ten largest clones hold approximately 2.9%. The clonotype was recovered from a human donor with alopecia areata. This sample comprised CD4+ T cells sorted from blood, obtained at approximately week 36, from a patient treated with tofacitinib. The chain couples TRBV12-5 to TRBJ1-1; D may be TRBD1 (5 bases). The CDR3 loop is CASGLGGFGTEAFF. CDR3 coding DNA: TGTGCTAGTGGTTTGGGGGGCTTCGGCACTGAAGCTTTCTTT.